The 18 T cell receptor beta chains presented below share a single source sample, sequenced in a study of T cell responses to AZD1222 COVID-19 vaccine (dated by TCRdb to the early 2020s). Libraries were constructed by the immunoSEQ multiplex PCR assay. TCRdb took this table from immuneACCESS and kept in-frame rearrangements with V and J called. Such tables lack part of the clones; where checked against another copy, unresolved V genes explain under half of the gap, and the rest is unexplained. The sample yields about 130,000 clones; around 90% were counted once. The ten largest clones capture over 15% of the sample. The sample's time point label, decoded: baseline before first vaccination. The treatment or condition label here, explained by the study, means: meningococcal conjugate vaccine given as trial control. Sequencing was performed on peripheral blood, taken on day 0 of MenACWY control vaccination. These receptors came from an adult in good health.

The CDR3 bases are TGTGCCAGCAGCTTAACCGGGACGGGAAATTCACCCCTCCACTTT. This encodes CASSLTGTGNSPLHF. The J gene is TRBJ1-6, the V gene TRBV13, with a tentative D call TRBD1 (5 bases). The germline V and J ends were trimmed by 2 bases and 7 bases, with 12 bases remaining between them. The germline CDR1 and CDR2 sequences are PRHDT and FYEKMQ (reference sequence). The CDR3 runs to 15 residues.

The chain is built from TRBV7-9 and TRBJ2-2; D tentatively fits TRBD1 or TRBD2 (5 bases each). The CDR3 totals 14 residues. Germline V gene data show CDR1 as SEHNR and CDR2 as FQNEAQ (reference sequence). The V and J ends lost 7 bases and 6 bases respectively, with 15 bases between them. CDR3 coding DNA: TGTGCCAGCAATAGCGCGCAGGGTCCCGGGGAGCTGTTTTTT. Protein: CASNSAQGPGELFF.

V is TRBV28 and J is TRBJ1-2, with 9 bases identical to TRBD1. CDR1 and CDR2 from the germline V gene are MDHEN and SYDVKM. The CDR3 runs to 15 residues. V gave up 2 bases and J gave up 2 bases; unmatched junction bases: 3. CDR3 nucleotides: TGTGCCAGCAGTTTAGCCGGGACAGGGAACTATGGCTACACCTTC. This translates into CASSLAGTGNYGYTF.

The rearrangement uses TRBV7-2 and TRBJ2-3, with TRBD2 matching 7 bases. The CDR3 contains 16 residues. Per the germline V gene, CDR1 is SGHTA and CDR2 is FQGNSA. V shed 5 bases and J 2 bases; nucleotides not matched to a gene: 10. In nucleotides, the CDR3 is TGTGCCAGCAGCCCCCGGGGGGATCTTTACACAGATACGCAGTATTTT. Protein sequence: CASSPRGDLYTDTQYF.

The chain is built from TRBV25-1 and TRBJ1-1; D is unresolved. The CDR3 has 16 residues. Trimming took off 3 bases at V and 1 base at J, with 15 bases between the two ends. Germline-derived CDR1 and CDR2 are MGHDK and SYGVNS. In nucleotides, the CDR3 is TGTGCCAGCAGTGATGAGCGACCCCAAGGGAACACTGAAGCTTTCTTT. Translation gives CASSDERPQGNTEAFF.

V is TRBV2 and J is TRBJ2-2, with a possible D match to TRBD1 (5 bases). Germline lookup yields CDR1 SNHLY and CDR2 FYNNEI. Trimming took off 4 bases at V and 0 bases at J, with 9 bases between the two ends. The CDR3 has 15 amino acids. CDR3 DNA: TGTGCCAGCAGTGGGAGACAGCCGAACACCGGGGAGCTGTTTTTT. Its translation: CASSGRQPNTGELFF.

The chain joins TRBV7-2 to TRBJ2-7, with 11 nucleotides matching TRBD2. Germline lookup yields CDR1 SGHTA and CDR2 FQGNSA. This CDR3 comprises 17 residues. V shed 3 bases, J shed 0 bases, and the junction held 7 bases outside the gene matches. The CDR3 DNA sequence: TGTGCCAGCAGCTTCTGGACTAGCGGGCACTACTCCTACGAGCAGTACTTC. Residues: CASSFWTSGHYSYEQYF.

The gene calls are TRBV4-1 and TRBJ1-4; a possible D gene is TRBD1 (5 bases). CDR3 length: 15 residues. CDR1 is MGHRA and CDR2 is YSYEKL in the germline V gene. V shed 1 base and J shed 6 bases, with 12 bases lying between them. Written as DNA, the CDR3 is TGCGCCAGCAGCCAAGTACGGGGGGATTATGAAAAACTGTTTTTT. This gives the protein CASSQVRGDYEKLFF.

The chain uses TRBV3-1 (or the pseudogene TRBV3-2) and TRBJ1-4; 7 bases line up with TRBD1. Germline V gene data show CDR1 as LGHDT and CDR2 as YNNKEL (reference sequence). With V trimmed by 3 bases and J by 3 bases, 4 bases remained unmatched. This CDR3 spans 15 amino acids. The CDR3 here is CASSQVDRANEKLFF. As DNA, the CDR3 is TGTGCCAGCAGCCAGGTAGACAGGGCTAATGAAAAACTGTTTTTT.

Only a few counts were recorded for this clone. This chain uses TRBV3-1 (or the pseudogene TRBV3-2) with TRBJ2-5; D is ambiguous. CDR3 length equals 12 residues. The V and J ends lost 2 bases and 5 bases respectively, with 6 bases between them. The germline V gene has CDR1 LGHDT and CDR2 YNNKEL (reference sequence). DNA of the CDR3: TGTGCCAGCAGCCAATACGGGGAGACCCAGTACTTC. Translating gives CASSQYGETQYF.

This chain connects TRBV7-3 to TRBJ2-2; D is possibly TRBD2 (5 bases). Germline CDR1 and CDR2: SGHTA and FQGTGA. There are 13 residues in the CDR3. Trimming removed 5 bases at V and 5 bases at J, with 9 bases between. The CDR3 nucleotides are TGTGCCAGCAGCCCCTCGGGGACCGGGGAGCTGTTTTTT. Protein product: CASSPSGTGELFF.

The V gene is TRBV7-2, the J gene TRBJ2-2, with 8 bases aligning to TRBD1. Germline CDR1 is SGHTA and CDR2 is FQGNSA. The CDR3 consists of 16 residues. Losses at the gene ends were 5 bases for V and 7 bases for J; bases not matched to a gene: 12. CDR3 nucleotides: TGTGCCAGCAGCGTAAGGACAGGGAATTTCGGCGGGGAGCTGTTTTTT. This sequence encodes CASSVRTGNFGGELFF.

The chain joins TRBV3-1 (or the pseudogene TRBV3-2) to TRBJ1-1; TRBD1 is a possible D gene (5 bases). V lost 3 bases and J 1 base, leaving 12 bases between the germline ends. The germline gives CDR1 LGHDT, CDR2 YNNKEL (reference sequence). The CDR3 length is 15 residues. The CDR3 region is CASSQGDGGNTEAFF. The DNA for the CDR3 is TGTGCCAGCAGCCAGGGGGACGGCGGGAACACTGAAGCTTTCTTT.

This chain connects TRBV4-1 to TRBJ2-7; TRBD2 aligns across 9 bases. Germline V gene lookup returns CDR1 MGHRA and CDR2 YSYEKL. J was trimmed by 7 bases and V by 1 base; bases with no gene match: 14. The CDR3 covers 17 residues. CDR3 nucleotides: TGCGCCAGCAGCCAAGGGCCGCTTAGCGGGAGCCTAGGGGAGCAGTACTTC. Its protein is CASSQGPLSGSLGEQYF.

Concerning this clone itself: This same CDR3 is encoded by further DNA sequences in the sample. V gene TRBV12-3 or TRBV12-4 combines with J gene TRBJ2-7; D unresolved. Trimming took 5 bases from V and 1 from J, leaving 6 bases between them. The CDR3 is 12 residues long. In DNA, the CDR3 is TGTGCCAGCAGTCCCGGGTCCTACGAGCAGTACTTC. Encoded protein: CASSPGSYEQYF.

This clone has a count of ten or more. J is TRBJ2-5 and V is TRBV7-6; D remains unclear. V was cut by 1 base and J by 1 base, with 7 bases left in between. Germline loops: CDR1 SGHVS, CDR2 FNYEAQ. This CDR3 contains 14 residues. The CDR3 bases are TGTGCCAGCAGCTTAGTTGTAACCCAAGAGACCCAGTACTTC. Protein: CASSLVVTQETQYF.

A single count supports this clone. CDR3 sequence: CAWSTPPSGDKPFNYGYTF. The CDR3 coding sequence is TGTGCCTGGAGTACGCCCCCTTCAGGGGACAAGCCTTTTAACTATGGCTACACCTTC. This sequence joins TRBV30 and TRBJ1-2, with a weak D call TRBD1 (6 bases). Germline CDR1 is GTSNPN and CDR2 is SVGIG (reference sequence). Deletions cut 2 bases from V and 1 base from J, with 26 bases between. The CDR3 length is 19 residues.

This chain joins TRBV5-1 and TRBJ2-5, with a tentative D call TRBD2 (6 bases). The germline gives CDR1 SGHRS, CDR2 YFSETQ. V dropped 4 bases and J dropped 5 bases, with 15 bases sitting between them. This CDR3 has 14 amino acids. For the CDR3, the DNA is TGCGCCAGCAGCCTCGGAGGGACCACCGAGACCCAGTACTTC. Translation: CASSLGGTTETQYF.